This passage covers 26 T cell receptor beta chains from one sample sequenced in a study of blood T cell repertoires in COVID-19. The data were produced by immunoSEQ multiplex PCR, yet TCRdb's version contains in-frame clones alone and is incomplete. Here the sample spans some 180,000 clones, approximately 92% being singletons. Sequenced sample: peripheral blood. These receptors all stem from a man in his forties or fifties with acute or convalescent COVID-19.

The genes are TRBV6-2 or TRBV6-3 and TRBJ2-2, with a tentative D call TRBD2 (5 bases). CDR3 length: 13 residues. Germline V gives CDR1 MNHEY, CDR2 SVGEGT. Trimming cost V 4 bases and J 8 bases, with 11 bases left between them. DNA for the CDR3: TGTGCCAGCAGTTTGGACGGGGAGGGGGAGCTGTTTTTT. Translation gives CASSLDGEGELFF.

The chain recombines TRBV7-2 with TRBJ2-1, with D possibly TRBD2 on 6 matching bases. This CDR3 is built from 18 residues. V was shortened by 0 bases and J by 0 bases, with 15 bases between the two germline ends. Germline V lookup: CDR1 SGHTA, CDR2 FQGNSA. CDR3 sequence (DNA): TGTGCCAGCAGCTTAGCAGGTAGGCTAGCGACCTCCTACAATGAGCAGTTCTTC. Translated: CASSLAGRLATSYNEQFF.

This rearrangement joins TRBV7-8 to TRBJ2-5; D remains ambiguous. The germline V gene encodes CDR1 SGHVS and CDR2 FQNEAQ. V dropped 5 bases and J dropped 2 bases, with 12 bases sitting between them. This CDR3 comprises 14 residues. CDR3 sequence (DNA): TGTGCCAGCAGCCCCAGCCCCAGGCAAGAGACCCAGTACTTC. The encoded protein is CASSPSPRQETQYF.

The chain employs TRBV7-2 and TRBJ2-1, with D possibly being TRBD1 (6 bases). Between the trimmed V and J ends, which lost 6 bases and 0 bases, there was a span of 18 bases. This CDR3 is built from 17 residues. From germline, CDR1 is SGHTA and CDR2 FQGNSA. DNA for the CDR3: TGTGCCAGCAGTCATTCAGGGGTACAGGACTCCTACAATGAGCAGTTCTTC. As protein: CASSHSGVQDSYNEQFF.

The chain couples TRBV6-5 to TRBJ1-1, with a weak D call TRBD1 (5 bases). The CDR3 extends over 13 amino acids. The germline V gene encodes CDR1 MNHEY and CDR2 SVGAGI. The ends were cut back, 0 bases at V and 4 bases at J, with 6 bases in the middle. CDR3 nucleotide sequence: TGTGCCAGCAGTTACTCGGGGGGCACTGAAGCTTTCTTT. This codes for CASSYSGGTEAFF.

The V and J genes are TRBV5-1 and TRBJ2-4; the D is unclear. This CDR3 is built from 12 residues. The V end was cut by 4 bases, the J end by 7 bases, with 9 bases between. Germline values: CDR1 SGHRS, CDR2 YFSETQ. CDR3 in DNA: TGCGCCAGCAGCGGAGACGAGAACATTCAGTACTTC. It encodes CASSGDENIQYF.

This chain uses TRBV5-8 with TRBJ2-1, with TRBD2 matching over 8 bases. The CDR3 is 13 residues long. From germline, CDR1 is SGHTS and CDR2 YDEGEE. Trimming took 5 bases from V and 6 from J; bases not matched to a gene: 4. The chain's CDR3 is CASRGRGGNEQFF. The CDR3 DNA is TGTGCCAGCAGGGGTCGGGGGGGCAATGAGCAGTTCTTC.

The chain carries TRBV29-1 and TRBJ2-1, with 13 bases aligning to TRBD2. The CDR3 sequence is 14 residues long. After removal of 7 bases from V and 3 bases from J, the junction contained 3 bases not matched to a gene. Germline CDR1 reads SQVTM; CDR2 reads ANQGSEA. This chain's CDR3 is CSARTSGGYNEQFF. Here the CDR3 DNA reads TGCAGCGCCAGGACTAGCGGGGGCTACAATGAGCAGTTCTTC.

The J gene is TRBJ2-3, the V gene TRBV2; 10 bases match TRBD2. CDR1 is SNHLY and CDR2 is FYNNEI in the germline V gene. The CDR3 extends over 17 amino acids. Germline trimming cut 6 bases from V and 0 bases from J; bases unmatched to any gene: 9. The CDR3 DNA sequence: TGTGCCAGCAGCCCAGGACTGACTAGCGGGAGCACAGATACGCAGTATTTT. This codes for CASSPGLTSGSTDTQYF.

The V call is TRBV19, the J call TRBJ1-2, with a tentative D call TRBD1 (5 bases). Trimming took 10 bases from V and 10 from J, leaving 19 bases between them. CDR1 is LNHDA, CDR2 SQIVND, per germline (reference sequence). The CDR3 is 12 amino acids. This CDR3 reads CATQTVSHAYTF. The CDR3 bases are TGTGCCACCCAGACAGTCTCCCACGCCTACACCTTC. The full variable domain, completed using reference TRBV19 and TRBJ1-2, is DGGITQSPKYLFRKEGQNVTLSCEQNLNHDAMYWYRQDPGQGLRLIYYSQIVNDFQKGDIAEGYSVSREKKESFPLTVTSAQKNPTAFYLCATQTVSHAYTFGSGTRLTVV.

The chain couples TRBV19 to TRBJ1-1; D might be TRBD1 (5 bases). The V and J ends lost 6 bases and 0 bases respectively, with 14 bases between them. The CDR3 totals 15 residues. Germline loops: CDR1 LNHDA, CDR2 SQIVND (reference sequence). Here the CDR3 reads CASSSRVPMNTEAFF. The CDR3 DNA reads as TGTGCCAGTAGCTCCAGGGTCCCCATGAACACTGAAGCTTTCTTT.

The gene calls are TRBV7-9 and TRBJ2-3; TRBD2 matches 9 bases. In germline, CDR1 is SEHNR, CDR2 FQNEAQ (reference sequence). CDR3 length equals 14 residues. After removal of 6 bases from V and 4 bases from J, the junction contained 5 bases not matched to a gene. CDR3 DNA: TGTGCCAGCAGAATAGCGGGAGACCCAGATACGCAGTATTTT. This translates into CASRIAGDPDTQYF.

The rearrangement uses TRBV9 and TRBJ2-1; tentatively, D is TRBD2 (5 bases). Per germline, CDR1 SGDLS and CDR2 YYNGEE. Trimming shortened V by 3 bases and J by 7 bases, and 17 bases separated the two germline ends. The CDR3 has 15 residues. CDR3 protein: CASSAPIEGRNEQFF. The CDR3 nucleotides read TGTGCCAGCAGCGCCCCAATCGAGGGCCGGAATGAGCAGTTCTTC.

This clone appeared once. The chain joins TRBV6-4 to TRBJ1-1; no definite D call. V was trimmed by 0 bases and J by 4 bases, leaving 9 bases between them. This CDR3 is built from 14 residues. CDR1 and CDR2 from the germline V gene are MRHNA and SNTAGT. In DNA, the CDR3 is TGTGCCAGCAGTGACTCACGGGAGAGCACTGAAGCTTTCTTT. Protein: CASSDSRESTEAFF.

The chain employs TRBV6-5 and TRBJ2-1; 10 bases line up with TRBD2. This CDR3 is 15 amino acids long. The ends lost 5 bases at V and 4 bases at J; junction bases unmatched: 5. The V gene's germline CDR1 is MNHEY and CDR2 SVGAGI. CDR3 in amino acids: CASSRRLAGYNEQFF. In DNA, the CDR3 is TGTGCCAGCAGTCGTAGACTAGCGGGTTACAATGAGCAGTTCTTC.

The chain links TRBV7-9 to TRBJ1-1; D ambiguous. Germline V CDR1 and CDR2: SEHNR, FQNEAQ (reference sequence). The CDR3 has 14 residues. V gave up 10 bases and J gave up 1 base, with 16 bases separating them. The CDR3 loop is CAIVTGSGNTEAFF. The CDR3 DNA reads as TGTGCCATCGTGACGGGGTCTGGGAACACTGAAGCTTTCTTT.

This clone showed up just a few times. The gene calls are TRBV27 and TRBJ1-6, with D unclear. With 5 bases removed from V and 5 bases from J, the gap between germline ends came to 10 bases. Germline loops: CDR1 MNHEY, CDR2 SMNVEV (reference sequence). This CDR3 has 14 amino acids. The CDR3: CASSPQENNSPLHF. CDR3 bases: TGTGCCAGCAGTCCGCAGGAAAATAATTCACCCCTCCACTTT.

The chain uses TRBV4-2 and TRBJ2-7, with TRBD2 matching over 7 bases. The CDR3 is 17 amino acids. Trimming at V came to 1 base and at J to 3 bases, leaving 12 bases not matched to a gene. CDR1 is LGHNA, CDR2 YNFKEQ, per germline. CDR3 amino acids: CASSQAAVGGEGYEQYF. CDR3 nucleotide sequence: TGTGCCAGCAGCCAAGCCGCCGTGGGGGGGGAGGGCTACGAGCAGTACTTC.

The rearrangement joins TRBV27 to TRBJ1-2; TRBD1 aligns across 9 bases. The V gene end was trimmed by 7 bases and the J gene end by 4 bases; junction bases not matched to a gene: 7. The germline gives CDR1 MNHEY, CDR2 SMNVEV (reference sequence). This CDR3 is 14 amino acids long. CDR3 region: CASKGTGPSYGYTF. DNA for the CDR3: TGTGCCAGCAAAGGGACAGGGCCTTCCTATGGCTACACCTTC.

The chain is built from TRBV5-5 and TRBJ1-1; D is unresolved. This CDR3 comprises 16 residues. Between the trimmed V and J ends, which lost 4 bases and 10 bases, there was a span of 26 bases. Germline V lookup: CDR1 SGHKS, CDR2 YYEKEE (reference sequence). The CDR3 loop is CASSPPQSMQVEGAFF. DNA for the CDR3: TGTGCCAGCAGCCCCCCCCAATCAATGCAGGTTGAAGGAGCTTTCTTT.

The gene calls are TRBV5-1 and TRBJ2-3, with unresolved D. The length of the CDR3 is 14 residues. The germline gives CDR1 SGHRS, CDR2 YFSETQ. The V end lost 2 bases, the J end lost 0 bases, and 7 bases lay between the germline ends. The CDR3 nucleotides are TGCGCCAGCAGCTTTGGGCAGAGCACAGATACGCAGTATTTT. It yields the protein CASSFGQSTDTQYF.

V gene TRBV28 combines with J gene TRBJ2-5, with TRBD1 matching 7 bases. Per the germline V gene, CDR1 is MDHEN and CDR2 is SYDVKM. V lost 6 bases and J lost 2; bases outside the gene matches: 6. CDR3 length: 14 amino acids. CDR3 in amino acids: CASSRGQKQETQYF. DNA for the CDR3: TGTGCCAGCAGCCGGGGACAGAAACAAGAGACCCAGTACTTC.

The chain combines TRBV19 with TRBJ2-1, with TRBD2 matching 7 bases. Losses at the gene ends were 2 bases for V and 8 bases for J; bases not matched to a gene: 6. Per germline, CDR1 LNHDA and CDR2 SQIVND (reference sequence). This CDR3 region has 14 residues. In nucleotides, the CDR3 is TGTGCCAGTAGTATAATGGGGGGGACGGATGAGCAGTTCTTC. Amino acids: CASSIMGGTDEQFF.

The chain is built from TRBV6-6 and TRBJ2-7, with TRBD2 matching over 13 bases. CDR1 MNHNY and CDR2 SVGAGI come from the germline V gene (reference sequence). CDR3 length: 15 residues. J gave up 5 bases and V 2 bases, and 3 bases lay outside the gene matches. The chain's CDR3 is CASSYTGTSGNEQYF. In DNA, the CDR3 is TGTGCCAGCAGTTACACAGGGACTAGCGGGAACGAGCAGTACTTC.

V gene TRBV9 combines with J gene TRBJ2-1; TRBD1 matches at 7 bases. The V segment lost 0 bases and the J segment 4 bases; nucleotides outside the gene matches: 13. Germline-derived CDR1 and CDR2 are SGDLS and YYNGEE. The CDR3 consists of 18 residues. In DNA, the CDR3 is TGTGCCAGCAGCGTAGATTTTACGGTGACAGGGTGGTACAATGAGCAGTTCTTC. Translated: CASSVDFTVTGWYNEQFF. The full variable domain, with the rest looked up from reference TRBV9 and TRBJ2-1, is DSGVTQTPKHLITATGQRVTLRCSPRSGDLSVYWYQQSLDQGLQFLIQYYNGEERAKGNILERFSAQQFPDLHSELNLSSLELGDSALYFCASSVDFTVTGWYNEQFFGPGTRLTVL.

V gene TRBV4-3 combines with J gene TRBJ2-1; TRBD1 matches 7 bases. The CDR3 totals 17 residues. CDR1 and CDR2 from the germline V gene are LGHNA and YSLEER. V lost 0 bases to trimming and J lost 2 bases; unmatched junction nucleotides: 7. In nucleotides, the CDR3 is TGCGCCAGCAGCCAAGATATGGCGCAGGGGGCCTACAATGAGCAGTTCTTC. This translates into CASSQDMAQGAYNEQFF.